This T cell receptor (beta chain) was obtained from a study of post-analysis software for immune sequencing data. Study-level findings and limits: Compared with controls, patients showed significantly lower normalized Chao1 diversity. Included in a set of several TRBV segments more frequent in patients than controls were TRBV5-6, TRBV5-1 and TRBV20-1.

Germline CDR1 DFQATT, CDR2 SNEGSKA (reference sequence). This CDR3 region has 13 residues. Trimming took 4 bases from V and 6 from J, leaving 14 bases between them. The TCR beta cDNA libraries contained unique molecular identifiers. TCRdb re-called the PCR reads with MiXCR, one entry per CDR3 protein. The sample has about 540,000 distinct CDR3 sequences; approximately 31% are singletons. Regarding this clonotype: Its target is unknown.

The chain employs TRBV20-1 and TRBJ2-3; possibly TRBD2 for D (6 bases). Sequencing was performed on blood. This receptor was obtained from a girl aged 2-17 years with multiple sclerosis. The CDR3 sequence: CSATPPGLDTQYF. The CDR3 bases are TGCAGTGCTACGCCCCCGGGACTGGATACGCAGTATTTT.